These 2 T cell receptor beta chains were sequenced from one sample in a study of blood T cell repertoires in COVID-19. Profiling relied on immunoSEQ multiplex PCR, and the TCRdb table lists in-frame clones only, not all of them. The sample contains roughly 280,000 clones, just under 90% of which appear only once. Sequenced material: PBMCs or T cells enriched from blood (not recorded which). The receptors originated from a woman aged 25 to 39 with acute COVID-19.

The rearrangement uses TRBV7-8 and TRBJ2-1, with 10 positions matching TRBD2. Trimming removed 1 base from V and 3 bases from J; junction bases left unmatched: 15. CDR3 length: 20 amino acids. CDR1 and CDR2 from the germline V gene are SGHVS and FQNEAQ. Here the CDR3 DNA reads TGTGCCAGCAGCTTAGATACGGACAGATATAGGACTAGCGGCTACAATGAGCAGTTCTTC. Translated, it gives CASSLDTDRYRTSGYNEQFF. The whole variable domain, filled in from reference TRBV7-8 and TRBJ2-1, reads GAGVSQSPRYKVAKRGQDVALRCDPISGHVSLFWYQQALGQGPEFLTYFQNEAQLDKSGLPSDRFFAERPEGSVSTLKIQRTQQEDSAVYLCASSLDTDRYRTSGYNEQFFGPGTRLTVL.

This clone occurred once. The V call is TRBV7-9, the J call TRBJ1-4, with 9 bases identical to TRBD1. Germline CDR1 and CDR2: SEHNR and FQNEAQ (reference sequence). Losses at the gene ends were 5 bases for V and 1 base for J; bases not matched to a gene: 5. The CDR3 has 16 amino acids. CDR3 loop: CASSPGQGRTNEKLFF. The CDR3 DNA is TGTGCCAGCAGCCCGGGACAGGGAAGAACTAATGAAAAACTGTTTTTT.